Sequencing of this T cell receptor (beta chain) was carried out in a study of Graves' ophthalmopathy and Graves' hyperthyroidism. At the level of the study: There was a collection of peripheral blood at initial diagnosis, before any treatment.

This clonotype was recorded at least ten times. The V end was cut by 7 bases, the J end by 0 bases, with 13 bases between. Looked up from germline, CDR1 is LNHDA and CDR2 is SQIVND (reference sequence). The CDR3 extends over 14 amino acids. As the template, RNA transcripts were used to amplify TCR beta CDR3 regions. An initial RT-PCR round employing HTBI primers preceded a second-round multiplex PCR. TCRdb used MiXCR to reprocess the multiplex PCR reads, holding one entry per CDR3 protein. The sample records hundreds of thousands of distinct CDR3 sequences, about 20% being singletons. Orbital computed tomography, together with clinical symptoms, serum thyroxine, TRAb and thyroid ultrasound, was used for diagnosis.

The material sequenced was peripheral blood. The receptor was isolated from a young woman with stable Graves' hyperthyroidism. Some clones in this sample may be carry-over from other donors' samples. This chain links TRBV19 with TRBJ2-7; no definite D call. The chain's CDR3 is CASMDRRSSYEQYF. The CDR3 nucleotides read TGTGCCAGTATGGATAGGCGGAGCTCCTACGAGCAGTACTTC.